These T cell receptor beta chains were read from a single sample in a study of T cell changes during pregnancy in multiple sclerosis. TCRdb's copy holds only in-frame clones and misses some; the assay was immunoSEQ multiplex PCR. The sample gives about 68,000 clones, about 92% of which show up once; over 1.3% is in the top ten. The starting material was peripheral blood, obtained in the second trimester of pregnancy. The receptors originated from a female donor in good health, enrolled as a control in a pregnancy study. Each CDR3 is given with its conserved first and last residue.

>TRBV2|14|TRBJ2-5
CASIFMLREETQYF
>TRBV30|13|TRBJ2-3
CAWSGGSGDTQYF
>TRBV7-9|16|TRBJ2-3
CASSLRQRASTDTQYF
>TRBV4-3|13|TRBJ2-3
CASSQGLADTQYF
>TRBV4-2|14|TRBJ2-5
CASSQVAGGETQYF
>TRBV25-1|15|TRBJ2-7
CASSEYGTGVYEQYF
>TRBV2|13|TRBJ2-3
CASNDRGSDTQYF
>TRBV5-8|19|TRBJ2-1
CASSFLSSSTGVVYNEQFF
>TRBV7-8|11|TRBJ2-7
CASSLTYEQYF
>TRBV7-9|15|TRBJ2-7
CASSVLGQGMIEQYF
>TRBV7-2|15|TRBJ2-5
CASSYASGGKETQYF
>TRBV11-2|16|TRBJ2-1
CASSLDITSGFHEQFF
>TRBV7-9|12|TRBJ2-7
CASGPAGQEQYF
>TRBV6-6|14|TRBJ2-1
CASSLAGGHNEQFF
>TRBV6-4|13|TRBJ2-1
CASSDTSGSWQFF
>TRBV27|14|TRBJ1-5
CASSYDSSNQPQHF
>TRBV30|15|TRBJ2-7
CAWSVRGGRSYEQYF
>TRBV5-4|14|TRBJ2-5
CASSPSPGKETQYF
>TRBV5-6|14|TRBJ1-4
CASSLQGVDEKLFF
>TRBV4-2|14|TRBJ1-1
CASSLLRGNTEAFF
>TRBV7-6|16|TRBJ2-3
CASSLRLNPSTDTQYF
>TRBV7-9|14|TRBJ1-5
CASSRTGVNQPQHF
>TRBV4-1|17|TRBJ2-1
CASSPFPPLGSQNEQFF
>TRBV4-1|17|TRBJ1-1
CASSLGQGVLGWTEAFF
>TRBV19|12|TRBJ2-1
CASSLTNNEQFF
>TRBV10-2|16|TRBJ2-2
CASGRRLARDTGELFF
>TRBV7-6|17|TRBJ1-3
CASSLVPGGNSGNTIYF
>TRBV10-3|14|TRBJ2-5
CAIRDQDTQETQYF
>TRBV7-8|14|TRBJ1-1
CASSLAEGNTEAFF
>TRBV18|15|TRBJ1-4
CASSPQRRIEEKLFF
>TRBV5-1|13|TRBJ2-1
CASSPDSHNEQFF
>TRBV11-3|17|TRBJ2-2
CASRDPRTSLNTGELFF
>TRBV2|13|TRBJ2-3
CASSARGADTQYF
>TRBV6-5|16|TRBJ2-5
CASSSITSGTSETQYF
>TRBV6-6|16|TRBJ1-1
CASSYSKNSGTQVAFF
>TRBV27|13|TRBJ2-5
CASKQGARETQYF
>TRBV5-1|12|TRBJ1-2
CASSVGGIGYTF
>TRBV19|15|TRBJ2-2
CASSTGLDLFRELFF
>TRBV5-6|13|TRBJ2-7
CASSSQDFYEQYF
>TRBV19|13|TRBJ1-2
CASSIAGPFGYTF
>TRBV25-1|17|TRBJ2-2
CASSGPSSGRNTGELFF
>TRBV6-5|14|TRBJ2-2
CASRNGGGSGELFF
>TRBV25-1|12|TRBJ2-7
CASIGGFREQYF
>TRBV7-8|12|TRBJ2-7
CASSAGGDEQYF
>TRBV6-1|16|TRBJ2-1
CASSGTSGGDYNEQFF
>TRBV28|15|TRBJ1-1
CASSLENRVGTEAFF
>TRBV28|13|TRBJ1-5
CASKGSAKSAQHF
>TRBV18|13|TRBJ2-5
CASSTGPQETQYF
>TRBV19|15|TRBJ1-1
CASSITGDWDTEAFF
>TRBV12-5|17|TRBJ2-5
CASGMTSGRAVGETQYF
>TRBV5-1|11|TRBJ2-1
CARSLNNEQFF
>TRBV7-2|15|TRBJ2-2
CASSLMGWNTGELFF
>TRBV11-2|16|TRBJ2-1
CASSSLAGGHTPSQFF
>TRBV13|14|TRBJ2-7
CASSLWLAGPEQYF
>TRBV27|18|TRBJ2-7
CASSLPPFAGQGAREQYF
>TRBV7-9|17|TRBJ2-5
CASSGRDRGLEWETQYF
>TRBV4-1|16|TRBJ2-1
CASSAKAGTSGNEQFF
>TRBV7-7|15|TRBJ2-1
CASSPLGMVSNEQFF
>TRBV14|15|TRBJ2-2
CASSQDLSVAGELFF